Listed here are 6 T cell receptor beta chains from one sample, sequenced in a study of T cell responses to AZD1222 COVID-19 vaccine. The protocol was immunoSEQ multiplex PCR, while the TCRdb copy is restricted to in-frame clones and leaves out a portion. This table holds around 260,000 clones, approximately 93% found once. Sequencing was performed on peripheral blood, taken on day 0 of AZD1222 vaccination. The receptors stem from an adult in good health.

This clone has only a few counts. V is TRBV11-2 and J is TRBJ1-1, with no clear D. CDR3 length: 14 residues. The V gene lost 5 bases and the J gene lost 4 bases, with 14 bases spanning the gap. Germline CDR1 and CDR2: SGHAT and FQNNGV. CDR3 amino acids: CASSRGERFTEAFF. CDR3 DNA: TGTGCCAGCAGCCGTGGAGAAAGGTTCACTGAAGCTTTCTTT.

The chain has TRBV5-1 and TRBJ2-1; D gene unclear. The CDR3 is made up of 16 amino acids. Per the germline V gene, CDR1 is SGHRS and CDR2 is YFSETQ. V shed 0 bases and J shed 6 bases, with 16 bases lying between them. The CDR3 DNA follows: TGCGCCAGCAGCTTGGGCCCGGGTCCCTCGGTCAATGAGCAGTTCTTC. As protein: CASSLGPGPSVNEQFF.

The chain combines TRBV24-1 with TRBJ2-1, with 7 bases lining up with TRBD2. V dropped 4 bases and J dropped 9; count of bases not matched to a gene: 14. From germline, CDR1 is KGHDR and CDR2 SFDVKD. The CDR3 contains 16 residues. The CDR3 DNA reads TGTGCCACCAGTGACATGACCCGGAGCGGGAAGAGTGAGCAGTTCTTC. Translated: CATSDMTRSGKSEQFF.

As concerns this clone: Compared with germline, one end of the junction differs, possibly owing to a read error. The J gene is TRBJ1-5, the V gene TRBV2; TRBD1 matches 7 bases. The CDR3 contains 14 residues. Per the germline V gene, CDR1 is SNHLY and CDR2 is FYNNEI. CDR3 amino acids: CASREGTVRLPQHF. CDR3 in DNA: TGTGCCAGCAGGGAAGGGACAGTACGTTTGCCCCAGCATTTT.

J is TRBJ1-1 and V is TRBV29-1, with D hard to call. The V and J ends lost 5 bases and 6 bases respectively, with 19 bases between them. CDR1 is SQVTM and CDR2 is ANQGSEA in the germline V gene. The CDR3 extends over 14 amino acids. CDR3 nucleotides: TGCAGCGTTTCAACGCCCGCAGAGGGCCCTGAAGCTTTCTTT. Its translation: CSVSTPAEGPEAFF.

This clone showed up just once. The chain has TRBV30 and TRBJ2-1; possibly TRBD1 or TRBD2 for D (5 bases each). CDR1 GTSNPN and CDR2 SVGIG come from the germline V gene (reference sequence). This CDR3 is 14 amino acids long. Trimming removed 2 bases from V and 8 bases from J, with 16 bases in between. The CDR3 protein is CAWSFGTSRYEQFF. The CDR3, as DNA: TGTGCCTGGAGTTTCGGGACCTCGAGGTATGAGCAGTTCTTC.